This T cell receptor beta chain was found in a study of T cells after yellow fever vaccination. Universal primer sites and UMIs were introduced during 5'RACE template-switching synthesis of TCR cDNA. Using its own MiXCR run on the 5' RACE reads, TCRdb lists one record per CDR3 protein. This table has about 320,000 distinct CDR3 sequences, approximately 4.5% appearing once. Germline loops: CDR1 KGHSH, CDR2 LQKENI. V trimming: 0 bases; J trimming: 4 bases; junction bases outside the gene matches: 2. The CDR3 loop spans 14 amino acids. The sequencing used PBMCs, collected 15 days after the yellow fever booster vaccination. The chain couples TRBV18 to TRBJ1-1, with 7 bases aligning to TRBD1. The sequence derives from a man between 18 and 35 years old who received the YFV17D yellow fever vaccine. For the CDR3, the DNA is TGTGCCAGCTCACCACCATACAGGGGCACTGAAGCTTTCTTT. Amino acids: CASSPPYRGTEAFF.